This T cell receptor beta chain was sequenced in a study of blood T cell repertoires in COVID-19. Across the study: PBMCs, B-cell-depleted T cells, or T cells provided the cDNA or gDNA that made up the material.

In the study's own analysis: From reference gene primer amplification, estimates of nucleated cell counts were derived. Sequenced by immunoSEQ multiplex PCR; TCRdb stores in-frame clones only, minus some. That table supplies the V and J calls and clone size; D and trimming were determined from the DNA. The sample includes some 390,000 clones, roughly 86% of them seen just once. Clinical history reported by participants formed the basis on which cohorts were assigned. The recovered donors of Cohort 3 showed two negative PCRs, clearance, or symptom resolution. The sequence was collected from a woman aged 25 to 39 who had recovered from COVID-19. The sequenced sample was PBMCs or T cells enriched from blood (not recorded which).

CDR3 protein: CASSYSSGRGSAEAFF. CDR3 DNA: TGTGCCAGCAGTTACTCGTCTGGCAGGGGGTCAGCTGAAGCTTTCTTT. This rearrangement joins TRBV6-5 to TRBJ1-1, with TRBD1 identical over 7 bases. The CDR3 extends over 16 amino acids. Germline loops: CDR1 MNHEY, CDR2 SVGAGI. The V gene end was trimmed by 0 bases and the J gene end by 6 bases; junction bases not matched to a gene: 10.